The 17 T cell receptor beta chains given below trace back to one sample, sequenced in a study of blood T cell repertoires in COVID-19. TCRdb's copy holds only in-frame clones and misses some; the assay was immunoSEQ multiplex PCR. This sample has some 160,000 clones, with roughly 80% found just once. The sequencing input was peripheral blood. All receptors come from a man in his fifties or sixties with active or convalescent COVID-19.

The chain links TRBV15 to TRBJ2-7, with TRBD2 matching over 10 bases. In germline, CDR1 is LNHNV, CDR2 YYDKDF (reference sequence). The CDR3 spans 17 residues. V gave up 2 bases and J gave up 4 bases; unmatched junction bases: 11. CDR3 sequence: CATSRPQAASGRYEQYF. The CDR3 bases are TGTGCCACCAGCAGACCCCAGGCGGCTAGCGGGAGATACGAGCAGTACTTC.

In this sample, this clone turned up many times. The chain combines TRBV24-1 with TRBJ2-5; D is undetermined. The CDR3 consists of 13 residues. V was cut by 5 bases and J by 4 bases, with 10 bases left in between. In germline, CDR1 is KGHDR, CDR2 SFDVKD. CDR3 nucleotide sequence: TGTGCCACCAGTGCTGATAGAGGAGAGACCCAGTACTTC. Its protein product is CATSADRGETQYF.

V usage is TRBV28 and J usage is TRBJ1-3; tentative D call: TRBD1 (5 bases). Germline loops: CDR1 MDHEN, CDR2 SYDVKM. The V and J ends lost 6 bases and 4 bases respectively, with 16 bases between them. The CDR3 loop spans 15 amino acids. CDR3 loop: CASSEIRVLGNTIYF. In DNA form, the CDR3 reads TGTGCCAGCAGCGAAATCAGGGTTCTCGGAAACACCATATATTTT.

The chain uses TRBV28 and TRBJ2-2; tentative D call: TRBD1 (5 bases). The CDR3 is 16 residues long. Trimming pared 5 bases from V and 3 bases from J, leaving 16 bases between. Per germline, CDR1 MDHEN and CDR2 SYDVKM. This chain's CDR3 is CASSNTGLWDTGELFF. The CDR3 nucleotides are TGTGCCAGCAGTAATACAGGATTATGGGACACCGGGGAGCTGTTTTTT.

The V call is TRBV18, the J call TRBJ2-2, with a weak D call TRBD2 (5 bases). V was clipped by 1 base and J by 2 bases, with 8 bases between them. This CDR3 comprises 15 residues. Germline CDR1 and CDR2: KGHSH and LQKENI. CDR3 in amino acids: CASSPRGLNTGELFF. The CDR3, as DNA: TGTGCCAGCTCACCACGAGGGCTAAACACCGGGGAGCTGTTTTTT.

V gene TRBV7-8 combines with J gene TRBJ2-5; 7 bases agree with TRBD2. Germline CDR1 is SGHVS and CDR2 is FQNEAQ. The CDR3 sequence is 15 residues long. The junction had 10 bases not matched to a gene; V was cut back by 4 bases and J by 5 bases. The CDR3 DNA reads TGTGCCAGCAGCTCCGGGACTAACCCGACGGAGACCCAGTACTTC. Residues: CASSSGTNPTETQYF.

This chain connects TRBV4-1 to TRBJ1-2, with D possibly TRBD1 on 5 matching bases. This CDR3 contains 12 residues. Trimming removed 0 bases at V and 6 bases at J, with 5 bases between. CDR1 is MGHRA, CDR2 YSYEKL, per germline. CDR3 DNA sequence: TGCGCCAGCAGCCAAGAAGGGGATGGCTACACCTTC. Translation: CASSQEGDGYTF.

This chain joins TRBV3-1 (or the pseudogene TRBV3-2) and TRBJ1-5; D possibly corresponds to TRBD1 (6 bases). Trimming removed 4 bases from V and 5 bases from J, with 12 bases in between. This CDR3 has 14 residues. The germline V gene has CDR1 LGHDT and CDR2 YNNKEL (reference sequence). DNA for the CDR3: TGTGCCAGCAGCCCACGGGGGGCGGATCAGCCCCAGCATTTT. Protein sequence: CASSPRGADQPQHF.

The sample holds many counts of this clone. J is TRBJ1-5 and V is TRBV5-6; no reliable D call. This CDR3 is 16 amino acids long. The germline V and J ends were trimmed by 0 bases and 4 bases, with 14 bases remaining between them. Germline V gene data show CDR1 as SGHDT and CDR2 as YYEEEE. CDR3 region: CASSLGDGEPNQPQHF. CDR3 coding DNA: TGTGCCAGCAGCTTGGGGGATGGGGAGCCAAATCAGCCCCAGCATTTT.

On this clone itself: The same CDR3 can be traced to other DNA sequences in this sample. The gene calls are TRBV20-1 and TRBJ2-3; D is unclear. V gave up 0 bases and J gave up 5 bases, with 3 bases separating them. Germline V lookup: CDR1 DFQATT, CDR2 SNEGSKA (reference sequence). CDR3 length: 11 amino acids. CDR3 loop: CSARDGDTQYF. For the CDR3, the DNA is TGCAGTGCTAGAGACGGAGATACGCAGTATTTT.

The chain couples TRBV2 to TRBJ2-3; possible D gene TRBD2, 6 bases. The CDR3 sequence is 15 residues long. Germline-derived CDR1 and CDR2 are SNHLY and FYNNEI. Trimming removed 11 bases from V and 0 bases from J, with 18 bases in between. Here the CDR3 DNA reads TGTGCCTGGCGGGATGGGCCCTCTAGCACAGATACGCAGTATTTT. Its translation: CAWRDGPSSTDTQYF.

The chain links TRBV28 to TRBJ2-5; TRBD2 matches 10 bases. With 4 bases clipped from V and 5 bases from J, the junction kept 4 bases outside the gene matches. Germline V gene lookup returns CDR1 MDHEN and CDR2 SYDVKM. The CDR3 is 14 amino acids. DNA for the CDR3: TGTGCCAGCAGTTATCCTAGCGGGAGTGAGACCCAGTACTTC. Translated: CASSYPSGSETQYF.

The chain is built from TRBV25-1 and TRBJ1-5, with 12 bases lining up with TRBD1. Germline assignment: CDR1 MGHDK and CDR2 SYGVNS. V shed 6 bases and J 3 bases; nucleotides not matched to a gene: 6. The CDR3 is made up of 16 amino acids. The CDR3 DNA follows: TGTGCCAGCAGACAATCGGGACAGGGGGCCAATCAGCCCCAGCATTTT. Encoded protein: CASRQSGQGANQPQHF.

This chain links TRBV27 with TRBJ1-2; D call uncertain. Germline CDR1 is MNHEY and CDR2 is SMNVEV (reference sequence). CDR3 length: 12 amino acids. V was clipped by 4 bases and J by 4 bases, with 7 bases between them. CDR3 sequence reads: CASSSNFYGYTF. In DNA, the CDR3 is TGTGCCAGCAGTTCAAACTTCTATGGCTACACCTTC.

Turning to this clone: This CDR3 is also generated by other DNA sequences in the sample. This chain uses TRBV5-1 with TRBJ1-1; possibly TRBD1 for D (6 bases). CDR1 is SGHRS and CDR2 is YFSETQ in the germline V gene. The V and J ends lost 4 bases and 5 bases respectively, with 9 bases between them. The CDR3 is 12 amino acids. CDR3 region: CASSLGQTEAFF. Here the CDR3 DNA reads TGCGCCAGCAGCCTCGGACAGACTGAAGCTTTCTTT.

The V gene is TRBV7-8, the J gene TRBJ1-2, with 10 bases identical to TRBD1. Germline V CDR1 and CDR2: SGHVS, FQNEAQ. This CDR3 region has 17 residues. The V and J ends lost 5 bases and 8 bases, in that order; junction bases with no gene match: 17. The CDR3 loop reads CASSPSRFPGQGQGYTF. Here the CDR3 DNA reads TGTGCCAGCAGCCCGTCGAGGTTTCCGGGACAGGGGCAAGGCTACACCTTC.

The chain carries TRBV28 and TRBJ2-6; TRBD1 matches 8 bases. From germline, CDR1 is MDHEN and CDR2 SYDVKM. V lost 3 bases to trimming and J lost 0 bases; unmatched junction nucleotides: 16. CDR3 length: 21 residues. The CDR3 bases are TGTGCCAGCAGTTTTGTATTAGCCTCGGACAGGGACTCCTCTGGGGCCAACGTCCTGACTTTC. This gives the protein CASSFVLASDRDSSGANVLTF.